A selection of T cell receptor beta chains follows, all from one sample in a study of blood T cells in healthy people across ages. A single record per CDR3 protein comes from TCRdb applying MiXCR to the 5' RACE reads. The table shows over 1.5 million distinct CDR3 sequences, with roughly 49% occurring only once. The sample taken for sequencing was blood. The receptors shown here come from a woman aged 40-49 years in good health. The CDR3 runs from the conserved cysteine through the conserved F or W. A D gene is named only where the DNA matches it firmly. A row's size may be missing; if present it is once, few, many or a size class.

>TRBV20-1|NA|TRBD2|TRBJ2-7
TGCAGTGCTCGGACTAGCGGTAACAGTGAGCAGTACTTC
CSARTSGNSEQYF
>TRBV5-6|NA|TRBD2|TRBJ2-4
TGTGCCAGCAGCTGGGGACTAGCTAACGGAAACATTCAGTACTTC
CASSWGLANGNIQYF
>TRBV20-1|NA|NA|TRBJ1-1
TGCAGTGCCCCGTCCAGGGCCGGATTAGGAACTTTCTTT
CSAPSRAGLGTFF
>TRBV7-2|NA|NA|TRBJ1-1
TGTGCCAGCAGCTTAGGTTTTGCTGAAGCTTTCTTT
CASSLGFAEAFF
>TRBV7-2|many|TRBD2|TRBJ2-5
TGTGCCAGCAGCTTACTAGCGGAAGAGACCCAGTACTTC
CASSLLAEETQYF
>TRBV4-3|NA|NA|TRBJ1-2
TGCGCCAGCAGCCAAGCGCGGACCGCGGATGGCTACGCCTTC
CASSQARTADGYAF
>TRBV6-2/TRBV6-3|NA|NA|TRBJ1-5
TGTGCCAGCAGTTACGGGGCAGGGAGTACCCATCAGCCCCAGCATTTT
CASSYGAGSTHQPQHF
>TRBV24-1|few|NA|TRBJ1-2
TGTGCCACCAGTGATCTCGGTGGGCATGGCTACACCTTC
CATSDLGGHGYTF
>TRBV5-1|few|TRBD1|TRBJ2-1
TGCGCCAGCAGCTTGATGACAGGGGGCAATGAGCAGTTCTTC
CASSLMTGGNEQFF
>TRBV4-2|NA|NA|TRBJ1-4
TGTGCCAGCAGCCAAGTCGGGACCCGGAATGAAAAACTGTTTTTT
CASSQVGTRNEKLFF
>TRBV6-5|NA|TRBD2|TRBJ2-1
TGTGCCAGCAGCCTCCGGGGGGGCCGAGCTGAGCAGTTCTTC
CASSLRGGRAEQFF
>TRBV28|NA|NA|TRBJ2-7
TGTGCCAGGACGAATTACCGGGACACAATTAATCCGGCCTACGAGCAGTACTTC
CARTNYRDTINPAYEQYF
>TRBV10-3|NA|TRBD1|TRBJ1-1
TGTGCCATCGGGGGGACAGGGGCGGACACTGAAGCTTTCTTT
CAIGGTGADTEAFF
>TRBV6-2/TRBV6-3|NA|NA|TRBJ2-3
TGTGCCAGCAGTTACTCCGAGTGGGGGCCTAGCACAGATACGCAGTATTTT
CASSYSEWGPSTDTQYF
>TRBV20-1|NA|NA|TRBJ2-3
TGCAGTGCGAGAGTCTGGGACAGCACAGATACGCAGTATTTT
CSARVWDSTDTQYF
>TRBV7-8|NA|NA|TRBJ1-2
TGTGCCAGCAGCTTAAAGGGACATGATGGCTACACCTTC
CASSLKGHDGYTF
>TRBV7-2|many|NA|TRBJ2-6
TGTGCCAGCAGCCCAGTTAGCTCTGGGGCCAACGTCCTGACTTTC
CASSPVSSGANVLTF
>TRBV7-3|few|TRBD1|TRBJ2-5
TGTGCCAGCAGCTTCGCGGGACAGGGGTACAATGAGCAGTACTTC
CASSFAGQGYNEQYF
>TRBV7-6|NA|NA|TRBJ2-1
TGTGCCAGCAGCTTAGCCTTGCGGGCCGCGAAAAAACACAATGAGCAGTTCTTC
CASSLALRAAKKHNEQFF
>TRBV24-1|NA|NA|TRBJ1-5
TGTGCCACCAGTGATTCCCCGGGGAGCGGCGATCAGCCCCAGCATTTT
CATSDSPGSGDQPQHF
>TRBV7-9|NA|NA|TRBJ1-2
TGTGCCAGCAGCTTAGTGGGAGGGCATGGCTACACCTTC
CASSLVGGHGYTF
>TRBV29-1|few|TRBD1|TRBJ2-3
TGCAGCTCCAGACAGGGGGGTTATAGGGATACGCAGTATTTT
CSSRQGGYRDTQYF
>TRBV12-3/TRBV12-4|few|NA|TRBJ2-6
TGTGCCAGCAGTCCCCGGGGGGCCAACGTCCTGACTTTC
CASSPRGANVLTF
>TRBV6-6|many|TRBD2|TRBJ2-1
TGTGCCAGCAGTTACTCGGGGGCGCGGGGGGTCTACAATGAGCAGTTCTTC
CASSYSGARGVYNEQFF
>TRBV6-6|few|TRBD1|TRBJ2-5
TGTGCCAGCAGTCTCCGGGACAGGGCCTCTCGTGAGCAGTACTTC
CASSLRDRASREQYF
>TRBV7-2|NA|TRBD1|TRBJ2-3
TGTGCCAGCAGTCAAGGACAGGGGGGAGCAGATACGCAGTATTTT
CASSQGQGGADTQYF
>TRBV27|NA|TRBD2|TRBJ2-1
TGTGCCAGCAGTTTAAGGCCCCGGACTAGCGGGGGGTCGGGTGAGCAGTTCTTC
CASSLRPRTSGGSGEQFF
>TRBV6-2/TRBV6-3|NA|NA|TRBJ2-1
TGTGCCAGCAGTTCTGCTCCTAATCGGGATGAGCAGTTCTTC
CASSSAPNRDEQFF
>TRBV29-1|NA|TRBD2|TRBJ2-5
TGCAGCGTTGGTAGCGGGGGAACTCAAGAGACCCAGTACTTC
CSVGSGGTQETQYF
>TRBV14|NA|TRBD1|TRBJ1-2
TGTGCCAGCAGCCAAGGTCTTCAGGGGGACTATGGCTACACCTTC
CASSQGLQGDYGYTF
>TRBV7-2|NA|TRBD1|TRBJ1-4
TGTGCCAGCAGTCGACAGGGGAGAGGGAATGAAAAACTGTTTTTT
CASSRQGRGNEKLFF
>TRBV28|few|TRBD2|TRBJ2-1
TGTGCCAGCAGACCTAGCGGGGGGGGCTTGAGGGAGCAGTTCTTC
CASRPSGGGLREQFF
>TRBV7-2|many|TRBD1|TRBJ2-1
TGTGCCAGCAGCCACCGTGGGGCCAGGGGGAATGAGCAGTTCTTC
CASSHRGARGNEQFF
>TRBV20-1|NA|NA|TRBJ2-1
TGCAGTGTACAAAAGGGGATGGGGGAGCAGTTCTTC
CSVQKGMGEQFF
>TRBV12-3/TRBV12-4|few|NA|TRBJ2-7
TGTGCCAGCAGTTTAGATCCAGGGCGCACCTACGAGCAGTACTTC
CASSLDPGRTYEQYF
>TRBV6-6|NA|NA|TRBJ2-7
TGTGCCAGCAGTGGCCTCGATGACGCGGGGGAGCAGTACTTC
CASSGLDDAGEQYF
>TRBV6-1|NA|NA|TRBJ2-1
TGTGCCAGCAGTGTGGTGGGGGTCCAAACCAATGAGCAGTTCTTC
CASSVVGVQTNEQFF